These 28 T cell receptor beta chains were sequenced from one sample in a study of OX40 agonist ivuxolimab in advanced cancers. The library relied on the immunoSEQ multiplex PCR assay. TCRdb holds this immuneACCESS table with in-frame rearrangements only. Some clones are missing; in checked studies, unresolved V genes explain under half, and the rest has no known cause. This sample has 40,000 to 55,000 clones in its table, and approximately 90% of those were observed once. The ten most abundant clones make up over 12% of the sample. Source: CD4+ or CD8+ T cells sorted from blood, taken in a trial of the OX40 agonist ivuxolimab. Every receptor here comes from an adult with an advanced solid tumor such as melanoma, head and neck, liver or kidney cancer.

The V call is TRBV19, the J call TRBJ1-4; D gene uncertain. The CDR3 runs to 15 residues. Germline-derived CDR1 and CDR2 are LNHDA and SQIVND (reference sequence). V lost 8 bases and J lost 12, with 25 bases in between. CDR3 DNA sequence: TGTGCCAGTTCCCAGGAGACACTTTACCCGGCGGAACTGTTTTTT. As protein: CASSQETLYPAELFF.

The CDR3 is CASSYTLGGAKNIQYF. Written as DNA, the CDR3 is TGTGCCAGCAGTTACACTCTCGGGGGGGCCAAAAACATTCAGTACTTC. The chain couples TRBV6-5 to TRBJ2-4, with TRBD2 matching over 7 bases. Germline trimming cut 2 bases from V and 1 base from J; bases unmatched to any gene: 5. The CDR3 loop spans 16 amino acids. Germline V gene lookup returns CDR1 MNHEY and CDR2 SVGAGI.

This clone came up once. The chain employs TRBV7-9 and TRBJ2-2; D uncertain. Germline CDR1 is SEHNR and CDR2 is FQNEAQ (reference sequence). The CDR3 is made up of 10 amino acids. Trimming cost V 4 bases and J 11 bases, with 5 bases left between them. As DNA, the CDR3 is TGTGCCAGCAGCTACCCCGAGCTGTTTTTT. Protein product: CASSYPELFF. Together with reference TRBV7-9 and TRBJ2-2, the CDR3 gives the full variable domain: DTGVSQNPRHKITKRGQNVTFRCDPISEHNRLYWYRQTLGQGPEFLTYFQNEAQLEKSRLLSDRFSAERPKGSFSTLEIQRTEQGDSAMYLCASSYPELFFGEGSRLTVL.

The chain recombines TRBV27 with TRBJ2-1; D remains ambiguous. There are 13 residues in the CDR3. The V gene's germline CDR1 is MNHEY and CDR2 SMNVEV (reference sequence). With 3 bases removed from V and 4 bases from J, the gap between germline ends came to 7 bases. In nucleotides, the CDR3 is TGTGCCAGCAGTTTGGCCCAATACAATGAGCAGTTCTTC. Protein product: CASSLAQYNEQFF.

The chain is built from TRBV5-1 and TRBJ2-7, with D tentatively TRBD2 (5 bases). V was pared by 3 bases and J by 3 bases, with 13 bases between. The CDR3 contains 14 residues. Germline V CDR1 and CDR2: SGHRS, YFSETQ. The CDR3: CASSSPGRGYEQYF. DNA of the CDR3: TGCGCCAGCAGCTCCCCTGGTCGGGGCTACGAGCAGTACTTC. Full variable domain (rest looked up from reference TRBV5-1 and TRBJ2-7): KAGVTQTPRYLIKTRGQQVTLSCSPISGHRSVSWYQQTPGQGLQFLFEYFSETQRNKGNFPGRFSGRQFSNSRSEMNVSTLELGDSALYLCASSSPGRGYEQYFGPGTRLTVT.

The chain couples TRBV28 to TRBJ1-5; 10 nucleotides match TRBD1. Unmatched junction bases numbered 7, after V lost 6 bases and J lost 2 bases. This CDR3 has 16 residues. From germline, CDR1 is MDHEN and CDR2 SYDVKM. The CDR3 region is CASRGTGDGGNQPQHF. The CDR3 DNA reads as TGTGCCAGCAGAGGGACAGGGGATGGAGGCAATCAGCCCCAGCATTTT. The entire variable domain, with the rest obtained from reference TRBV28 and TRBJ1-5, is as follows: DVKVTQSSRYLVKRTGEKVFLECVQDMDHENMFWYRQDPGLGLRLIYFSYDVKMKEKGDIPEGYSVSREKKERFSLILESASTNQTSMYLCASRGTGDGGNQPQHFGDGTRLSIL.

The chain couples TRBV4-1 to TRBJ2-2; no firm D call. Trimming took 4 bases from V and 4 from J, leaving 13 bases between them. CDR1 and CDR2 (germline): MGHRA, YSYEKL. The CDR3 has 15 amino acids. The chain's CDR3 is CASSPSQAGTGELFF. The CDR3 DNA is TGCGCCAGCAGCCCAAGCCAGGCCGGCACCGGGGAGCTGTTTTTT.

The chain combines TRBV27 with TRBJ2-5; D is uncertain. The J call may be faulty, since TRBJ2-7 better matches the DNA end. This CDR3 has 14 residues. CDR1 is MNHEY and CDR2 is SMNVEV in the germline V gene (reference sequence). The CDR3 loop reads CASSLGPGTYEQYF. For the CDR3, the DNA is TGTGCCAGCAGTTTAGGGCCAGGCACCTACGAGCAGTACTTC.

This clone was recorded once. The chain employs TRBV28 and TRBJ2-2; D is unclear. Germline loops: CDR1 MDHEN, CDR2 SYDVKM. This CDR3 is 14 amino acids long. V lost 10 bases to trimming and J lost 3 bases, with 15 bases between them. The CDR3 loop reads CATGRPAHTGELFF. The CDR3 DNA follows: TGTGCCACCGGTAGGCCGGCCCACACCGGGGAGCTGTTTTTT.

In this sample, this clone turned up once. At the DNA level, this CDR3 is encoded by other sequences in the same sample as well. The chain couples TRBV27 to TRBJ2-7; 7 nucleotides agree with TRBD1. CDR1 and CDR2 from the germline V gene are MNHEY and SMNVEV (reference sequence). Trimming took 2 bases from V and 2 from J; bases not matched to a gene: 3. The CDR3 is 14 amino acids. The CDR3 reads CASSLLGQAYEQYF. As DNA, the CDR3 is TGTGCCAGCAGTTTACTTGGACAGGCCTACGAGCAGTACTTC.

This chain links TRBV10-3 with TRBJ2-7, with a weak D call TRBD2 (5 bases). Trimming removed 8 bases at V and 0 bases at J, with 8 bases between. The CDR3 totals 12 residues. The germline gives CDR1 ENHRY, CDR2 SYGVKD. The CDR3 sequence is CAISGNSYEQYF. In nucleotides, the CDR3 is TGTGCCATCTCGGGAAACTCCTACGAGCAGTACTTC.

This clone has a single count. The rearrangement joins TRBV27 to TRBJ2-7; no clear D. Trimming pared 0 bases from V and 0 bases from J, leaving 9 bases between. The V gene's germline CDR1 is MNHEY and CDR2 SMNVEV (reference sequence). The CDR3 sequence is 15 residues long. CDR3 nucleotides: TGTGCCAGCAGTTTATCGGCCTACGGCTCCTACGAGCAGTACTTC. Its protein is CASSLSAYGSYEQYF.

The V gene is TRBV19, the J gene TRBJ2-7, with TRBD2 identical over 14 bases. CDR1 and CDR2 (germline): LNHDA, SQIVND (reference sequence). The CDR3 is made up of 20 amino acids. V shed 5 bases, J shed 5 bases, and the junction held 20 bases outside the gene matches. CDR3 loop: CASSRPPPTSGRVPVDEQYF. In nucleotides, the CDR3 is TGTGCCAGTAGTCGCCCCCCACCGACTAGCGGGAGGGTTCCTGTCGACGAGCAGTACTTC. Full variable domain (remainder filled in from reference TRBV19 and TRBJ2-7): DGGITQSPKYLFRKEGQNVTLSCEQNLNHDAMYWYRQDPGQGLRLIYYSQIVNDFQKGDIAEGYSVSREKKESFPLTVTSAQKNPTAFYLCASSRPPPTSGRVPVDEQYFGPGTRLTVT.

The CDR3, as DNA: TGTGCCAGCAGGGGGTATGTAGCTTTCTTT. Its protein is CASRGYVAFF. The V gene is TRBV2, the J gene TRBJ1-1, with unresolved D. The CDR3 totals 10 residues. CDR1 and CDR2 (germline): SNHLY, FYNNEI. Trimming stripped 6 bases from V and 10 bases from J, with 9 bases between. The full variable domain, rest sourced from reference TRBV2 and TRBJ1-1, is EPEVTQTPSHQVTQMGQEVILRCVPISNHLYFYWYRQILGQKVEFLVSFYNNEISEKSEIFDDQFSVERPDGSNFTLKIRSTKLEDSAMYFCASRGYVAFFGQGTRLTVV.

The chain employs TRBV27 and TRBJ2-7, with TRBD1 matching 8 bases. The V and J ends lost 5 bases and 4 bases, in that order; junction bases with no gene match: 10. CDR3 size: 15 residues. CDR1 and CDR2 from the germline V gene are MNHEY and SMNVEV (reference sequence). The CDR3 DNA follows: TGTGCCAGCAGTCCCTCCCCAGGGGGCGCGTACGAGCAGTACTTC. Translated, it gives CASSPSPGGAYEQYF.

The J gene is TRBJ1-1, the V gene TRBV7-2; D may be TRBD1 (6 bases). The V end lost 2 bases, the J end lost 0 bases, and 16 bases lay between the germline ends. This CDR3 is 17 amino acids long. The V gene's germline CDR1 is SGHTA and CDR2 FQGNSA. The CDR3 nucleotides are TGTGCCAGCAGCTTATTTCCGGTGGGGGCAATGAACACTGAAGCTTTCTTT. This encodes CASSLFPVGAMNTEAFF.

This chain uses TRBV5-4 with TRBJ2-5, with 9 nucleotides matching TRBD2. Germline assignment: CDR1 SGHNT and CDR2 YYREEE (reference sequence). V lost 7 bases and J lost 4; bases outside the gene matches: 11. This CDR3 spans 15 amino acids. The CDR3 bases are TGTGCCAGCGGTCCTAGCGGGGATGGGAGAGAGACCCAGTACTTC. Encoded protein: CASGPSGDGRETQYF. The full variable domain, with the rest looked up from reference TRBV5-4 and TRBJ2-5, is ETGVTQSPTHLIKTRGQQVTLRCSSQSGHNTVSWYQQALGQGPQFIFQYYREEENGRGNFPPRFSGLQFPNYSSELNVNALELDDSALYLCASGPSGDGRETQYFGPGTRLLVL.

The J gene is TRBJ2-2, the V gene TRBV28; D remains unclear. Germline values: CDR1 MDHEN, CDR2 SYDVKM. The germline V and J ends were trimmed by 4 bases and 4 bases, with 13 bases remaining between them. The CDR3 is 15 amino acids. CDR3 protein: CASSSSGFSTGELFF. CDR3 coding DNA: TGTGCCAGCAGTTCGAGTGGTTTCAGCACCGGGGAGCTGTTTTTT. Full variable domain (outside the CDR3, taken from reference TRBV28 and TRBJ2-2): DVKVTQSSRYLVKRTGEKVFLECVQDMDHENMFWYRQDPGLGLRLIYFSYDVKMKEKGDIPEGYSVSREKKERFSLILESASTNQTSMYLCASSSSGFSTGELFFGEGSRLTVL.

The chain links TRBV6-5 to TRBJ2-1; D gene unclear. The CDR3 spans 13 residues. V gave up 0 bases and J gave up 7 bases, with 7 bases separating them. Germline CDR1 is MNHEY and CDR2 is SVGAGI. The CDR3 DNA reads TGTGCCAGCAGTTACTCTGTGTCGAATGAGCAGTTCTTC. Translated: CASSYSVSNEQFF.

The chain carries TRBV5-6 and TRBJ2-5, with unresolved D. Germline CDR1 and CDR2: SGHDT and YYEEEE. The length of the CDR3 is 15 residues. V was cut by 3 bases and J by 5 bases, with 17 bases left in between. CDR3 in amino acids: CASSSTLLRRETQYF. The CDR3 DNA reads TGTGCCAGCAGCTCCACGCTTCTCCGCCGGGAGACCCAGTACTTC.

The CDR3 DNA sequence: TGTGCCAGTTCGGACTCTACTAATGAAAAACTGTTTTTT. Amino acids: CASSDSTNEKLFF. The chain combines TRBV19 with TRBJ1-4, with unresolved D. V dropped 8 bases and J dropped 2 bases, with 9 bases sitting between them. Germline V gene data show CDR1 as LNHDA and CDR2 as SQIVND (reference sequence). CDR3 length equals 13 residues.

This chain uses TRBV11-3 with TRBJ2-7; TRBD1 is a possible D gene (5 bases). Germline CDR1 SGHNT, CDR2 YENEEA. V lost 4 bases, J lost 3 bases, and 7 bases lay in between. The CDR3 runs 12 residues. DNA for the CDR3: TGTGCCAGCAGCTCAGGGTTCTACGAGCAGTACTTC. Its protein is CASSSGFYEQYF.

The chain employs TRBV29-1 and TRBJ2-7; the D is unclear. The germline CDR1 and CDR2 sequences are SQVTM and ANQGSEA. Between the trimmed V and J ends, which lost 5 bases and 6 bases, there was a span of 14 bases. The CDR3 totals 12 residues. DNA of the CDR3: TGCAGCGTTCTGATCGGTGGCCGCGAGCAGTACTTC. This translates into CSVLIGGREQYF.

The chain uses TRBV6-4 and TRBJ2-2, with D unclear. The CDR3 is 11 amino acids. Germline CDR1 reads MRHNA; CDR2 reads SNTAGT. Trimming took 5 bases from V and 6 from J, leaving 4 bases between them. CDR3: CASSQSGELFF. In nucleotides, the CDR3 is TGTGCCAGCAGTCAGTCCGGGGAGCTGTTTTTT.

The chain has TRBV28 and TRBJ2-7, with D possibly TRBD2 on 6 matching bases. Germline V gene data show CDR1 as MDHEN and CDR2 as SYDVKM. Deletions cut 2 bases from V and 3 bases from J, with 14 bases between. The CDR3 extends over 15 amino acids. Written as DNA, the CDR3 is TGTGCCAGCAGTTTACGTGGGCGGCGGGGCTACGAGCAGTACTTC. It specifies CASSLRGRRGYEQYF.

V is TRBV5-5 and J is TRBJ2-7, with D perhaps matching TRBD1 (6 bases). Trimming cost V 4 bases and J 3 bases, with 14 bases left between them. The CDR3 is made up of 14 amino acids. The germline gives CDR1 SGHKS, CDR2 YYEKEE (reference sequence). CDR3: CASSPPGTIYEQYF. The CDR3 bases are TGTGCCAGCAGCCCGCCCGGGACAATCTACGAGCAGTACTTC.

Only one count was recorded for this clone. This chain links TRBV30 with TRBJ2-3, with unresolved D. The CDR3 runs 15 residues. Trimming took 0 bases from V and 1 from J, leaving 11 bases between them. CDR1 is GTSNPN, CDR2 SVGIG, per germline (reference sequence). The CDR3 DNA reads TGTGCCTGGAGTGTTAACCGGGTCCGCACAGATACGCAGTATTTT. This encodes CAWSVNRVRTDTQYF.

CDR3 nucleotides: TGCGCCAGCAGCTTATGGGACAGATCGATACAAGAGACCCAGTACTTC. Translated, it gives CASSLWDRSIQETQYF. The chain is built from TRBV5-1 and TRBJ2-5; 7 bases are shared with TRBD1. Germline loops: CDR1 SGHRS, CDR2 YFSETQ. The CDR3 is made up of 16 amino acids. J was trimmed by 2 bases and V by 2 bases; bases with no gene match: 9.